The 24 T cell receptor beta chains given below trace back to one sample, sequenced in a study of blood T cell repertoires in COVID-19. The method was immunoSEQ multiplex PCR; TCRdb's version includes in-frame clones alone and lacks a portion of them. The sample has tens of thousands of clones, around 67% seen once. Sequencing was performed on peripheral blood. These receptors all stem from a human donor in a cohort sampled during active COVID-19.

This chain joins TRBV3-1 (or the pseudogene TRBV3-2) and TRBJ2-2; 12 bases match TRBD1. The V gene end was trimmed by 2 bases and the J gene end by 4 bases; junction bases not matched to a gene: 2. The V gene's germline CDR1 is LGHDT and CDR2 YNNKEL (reference sequence). The CDR3 has 16 residues. The CDR3 nucleotides read TGTGCCAGCAGCCAAAAGGGACAGGGGGCCACCGGGGAGCTGTTTTTT. Its protein is CASSQKGQGATGELFF.

CDR3 protein: CSVEDLAGGLTDTQYF. The CDR3 DNA reads TGCAGCGTTGAAGATCTTGCGGGAGGGCTCACAGATACGCAGTATTTT. This rearrangement joins TRBV29-1 to TRBJ2-3; 9 bases fit TRBD2. The germline gives CDR1 SQVTM, CDR2 ANQGSEA. This CDR3 has 16 amino acids. V shed 0 bases, J shed 2 bases, and the junction held 6 bases outside the gene matches.

The V and J genes are TRBV5-1 and TRBJ2-1; 10 nucleotides align to TRBD2. This CDR3 is built from 15 residues. The trim removed 0 bases at V and 8 bases at J, leaving 5 bases unmatched. Germline V gives CDR1 SGHRS, CDR2 YFSETQ. In DNA form, the CDR3 reads TGCGCCAGCAGCTTGGCACTAGCGGGGTTCGATGAGCAGTTCTTC. It is translated as CASSLALAGFDEQFF. Full variable domain (rest looked up from reference TRBV5-1 and TRBJ2-1): KAGVTQTPRYLIKTRGQQVTLSCSPISGHRSVSWYQQTPGQGLQFLFEYFSETQRNKGNFPGRFSGRQFSNSRSEMNVSTLELGDSALYLCASSLALAGFDEQFFGPGTRLTVL.

The V and J genes are TRBV19 and TRBJ2-7; 12 bases align to TRBD1. Germline V CDR1 and CDR2: LNHDA, SQIVND (reference sequence). The CDR3 has 14 amino acids. V gave up 6 bases and J gave up 6 bases; unmatched junction bases: 6. The DNA for the CDR3 is TGTGCCAGTAGGAGGGGACAGGGGGCAAGCGAGCAGTACTTC. This encodes CASRRGQGASEQYF. Full variable domain (outside the CDR3, taken from reference TRBV19 and TRBJ2-7): DGGITQSPKYLFRKEGQNVTLSCEQNLNHDAMYWYRQDPGQGLRLIYYSQIVNDFQKGDIAEGYSVSREKKESFPLTVTSAQKNPTAFYLCASRRGQGASEQYFGPGTRLTVT.

V usage is TRBV3-1 (or the pseudogene TRBV3-2) and J usage is TRBJ2-1, with TRBD2 matching over 9 bases. Germline trimming cut 1 base from V and 8 bases from J; bases unmatched to any gene: 9. The CDR3 loop spans 16 amino acids. Germline lookup yields CDR1 LGHDT and CDR2 YNNKEL (reference sequence). The CDR3, as DNA: TGTGCCAGCAGCCAAGGGCGCGGGGGGGCCTTGGATGAGCAGTTCTTC. Protein: CASSQGRGGALDEQFF.

This clone was observed a single time. V is TRBV20-1 and J is TRBJ2-1, with TRBD2 identical over 10 bases. CDR1 and CDR2 from the germline V gene are DFQATT and SNEGSKA (reference sequence). CDR3 length equals 18 residues. V was pared by 3 bases and J by 4 bases, with 15 bases of the junction left unmatched. The CDR3 nucleotides are TGCAGTGCTAGTGGGGGTAGGTCGTGGACTAGCGGTTACAATGAGCAGTTCTTC. Protein: CSASGGRSWTSGYNEQFF.

CDR3 sequence (DNA): TGTGCCAGCAGTGCTCTCGGGAGGGCGTACAGCTCCTACGAGCAGTACTTC. This translates into CASSALGRAYSSYEQYF. The chain carries TRBV28 and TRBJ2-7; TRBD2 matches at 8 bases. J gave up 0 bases and V 5 bases, and 12 bases lay outside the gene matches. Germline V lookup: CDR1 MDHEN, CDR2 SYDVKM. The CDR3 is 17 amino acids.

This chain connects TRBV13 to TRBJ2-1; D remains ambiguous. This CDR3 is 12 amino acids long. CDR1 and CDR2 (germline): PRHDT, FYEKMQ (reference sequence). The V end was cut by 2 bases, the J end by 6 bases, with 5 bases between. The CDR3: CASSLTGNEQFF. The CDR3 DNA is TGTGCCAGCAGCTTAACGGGCAATGAGCAGTTCTTC.

This clone was observed at least ten times. The chain carries TRBV4-3 and TRBJ2-7; weak D call: TRBD2 (6 bases). V was shortened by 1 base and J by 3 bases, with 10 bases between the two germline ends. Per the germline V gene, CDR1 is LGHNA and CDR2 is YSLEER. The CDR3 is 14 amino acids. As DNA, the CDR3 is TGCGCCAGCAGCCAAGGGAGGGGAATCTACGAGCAGTACTTC. Protein sequence: CASSQGRGIYEQYF.

There are many counts of this clone. V usage is TRBV29-1 and J usage is TRBJ2-2, with D unclear. The V gene lost 0 bases and the J gene lost 1 base, with 6 bases spanning the gap. Germline CDR1 is SQVTM and CDR2 is ANQGSEA. This CDR3 has 14 residues. CDR3 region: CSVEDRQNTGELFF. The CDR3 DNA sequence: TGCAGCGTTGAAGATAGACAGAACACCGGGGAGCTGTTTTTT.

V and J are TRBV7-3 and TRBJ2-1; TRBD1 aligns across 8 bases. Trimming took 5 bases from V and 6 from J; bases not matched to a gene: 12. Germline lookup yields CDR1 SGHTA and CDR2 FQGTGA. This CDR3 spans 16 amino acids. CDR3 bases: TGTGCCAGCAGCACCAATGGACAGGGAAGAGGCAATGAGCAGTTCTTC. Its translation is CASSTNGQGRGNEQFF.

The chain uses TRBV19 and TRBJ2-5, with D perhaps TRBD1 (6 bases). Trimming stripped 1 base from V and 4 bases from J, with 13 bases between. The CDR3 consists of 15 residues. Germline V gene data show CDR1 as LNHDA and CDR2 as SQIVND (reference sequence). The CDR3 reads CASSIGSRGLETQYF. CDR3 nucleotide sequence: TGTGCCAGTAGTATAGGAAGCAGGGGTCTAGAGACCCAGTACTTC.

The chain links TRBV24-1 to TRBJ2-3; maybe TRBD1 (6 bases). This CDR3 is built from 14 residues. With 9 bases removed from V and 4 bases from J, the gap between germline ends came to 16 bases. Germline values: CDR1 KGHDR, CDR2 SFDVKD. The CDR3 here is CATARGSWADTQYF. Here the CDR3 DNA reads TGTGCCACCGCCAGGGGTAGTTGGGCAGATACGCAGTATTTT.

The chain uses TRBV4-3 and TRBJ1-1; D not resolved. Germline assignment: CDR1 LGHNA and CDR2 YSLEER. This CDR3 region has 13 residues. Trimming removed 1 base from V and 1 base from J, with 4 bases in between. The CDR3 sequence is CASSQGQNTEAFF. The DNA for the CDR3 is TGCGCCAGCAGCCAAGGACAGAACACTGAAGCTTTCTTT.

This clone was detected a few times. This chain links TRBV5-6 with TRBJ1-6; D may be TRBD1 (5 bases). V dropped 1 base and J dropped 8 bases, with 19 bases sitting between them. This CDR3 region has 17 residues. The germline V gene encodes CDR1 SGHDT and CDR2 YYEEEE. This chain's CDR3 is CASSLPPVTGDDSPLHF. As DNA, the CDR3 is TGTGCCAGCAGCTTGCCCCCCGTCACGGGGGACGATTCACCCCTCCACTTT. Using reference TRBV5-6 and TRBJ1-6 for the parts outside the CDR3, the full variable domain is DAGVTQSPTHLIKTRGQQVTLRCSPKSGHDTVSWYQQALGQGPQFIFQYYEEEERQRGNFPDRFSGHQFPNYSSELNVNALLLGDSALYLCASSLPPVTGDDSPLHFGNGTRLTVT.

The gene calls are TRBV13 and TRBJ1-1, with D tentatively TRBD1 (5 bases). V lost 5 bases, J lost 7 bases, and 11 bases lay in between. The germline V gene encodes CDR1 PRHDT and CDR2 FYEKMQ (reference sequence). The CDR3 length is 12 residues. The CDR3, as DNA: TGTGCCAGCAGCGTCTGGACACATGAAGCTTTCTTT. Amino acid sequence: CASSVWTHEAFF. The complete variable domain, with remaining parts taken from reference TRBV13 and TRBJ1-1, reads AAGVIQSPRHLIKEKRETATLKCYPIPRHDTVYWYQQGPGQDPQFLISFYEKMQSDKGSIPDRFSAQQFSDYHSELNMSSLELGDSALYFCASSVWTHEAFFGQGTRLTVV.

This clone is medium-sized within its sample. The genes are TRBV2 and TRBJ2-7; 7 bases agree with TRBD1. Germline lookup yields CDR1 SNHLY and CDR2 FYNNEI. With 7 bases clipped from V and 1 base from J, the junction kept 7 bases outside the gene matches. The CDR3 runs 14 residues. CDR3 nucleotides: TGTGCCAGCACCGGGACAGCGATTTCCTACGAGCAGTACTTC. This sequence encodes CASTGTAISYEQYF.

This clone was detected a few times. The rearrangement uses TRBV11-3 and TRBJ2-5, with D perhaps matching TRBD1 (6 bases). Trimming stripped 3 bases from V and 0 bases from J, with 8 bases between. This CDR3 has 14 residues. CDR1 is SGHNT and CDR2 is YENEEA in the germline V gene. As DNA, the CDR3 is TGTGCCAGCAGCTTCCGGACAGACCAAGAGACCCAGTACTTC. This translates into CASSFRTDQETQYF.

The gene calls are TRBV9 and TRBJ2-5; TRBD2 agrees at 13 bases. This CDR3 spans 15 amino acids. Germline V gene data show CDR1 as SGDLS and CDR2 as YYNGEE. V lost 3 bases, J lost 4 bases, and 3 bases stayed unmatched. The DNA of the CDR3 is TGTGCCAGCAGCGAGGGACTAGCGGGGAGAGAGACCCAGTACTTC. It yields the protein CASSEGLAGRETQYF.

The chain has TRBV12-3 or TRBV12-4 and TRBJ1-2; D remains unclear. This CDR3 is 12 amino acids long. V was trimmed by 8 bases and J by 4 bases, leaving 11 bases between them. The CDR3 loop reads CASREGPYGYTF. CDR3 nucleotides: TGTGCCAGCCGAGAGGGCCCCTATGGCTACACCTTC.

By share of the sample, this clone is medium-sized. The chain employs TRBV9 and TRBJ2-3; 11 bases are a match to TRBD2. J lost 0 bases, V lost 4 bases, and 10 bases had no gene match. The length of the CDR3 is 18 residues. Per the germline V gene, CDR1 is SGDLS and CDR2 is YYNGEE. In DNA, the CDR3 is TGTGCCAGCAGCCCCCCAAGGGGACTAGCGGCTAGCACAGATACGCAGTATTTT. It encodes CASSPPRGLAASTDTQYF.

The gene calls are TRBV29-1 and TRBJ2-1; 9 bases agree with TRBD1. The J segment lost 9 bases and the V segment lost 6 bases, leaving 3 bases of the junction unmatched. There are 11 residues in the CDR3. Germline V gene lookup returns CDR1 SQVTM and CDR2 ANQGSEA. As DNA, the CDR3 is TGCAGCGTGGGACAGGGCCGTGAGCAGTTCTTC. Protein sequence: CSVGQGREQFF.

The genes are TRBV6-5 and TRBJ2-1, with a weak D call TRBD1 (6 bases). The CDR3 extends over 15 amino acids. Trimming took off 2 bases at V and 4 bases at J, with 12 bases between the two ends. CDR1 and CDR2 from the germline V gene are MNHEY and SVGAGI. The CDR3 DNA sequence: TGTGCCAGCAGTTACCCCAGAGGGGGATACAATGAGCAGTTCTTC. Encoded protein: CASSYPRGGYNEQFF.

This chain uses TRBV4-1 with TRBJ1-1; 7 positions match TRBD1. The CDR3 extends over 15 amino acids. Per the germline V gene, CDR1 is MGHRA and CDR2 is YSYEKL. The V segment lost 4 bases and the J segment 3 bases; nucleotides outside the gene matches: 8. This CDR3 reads CASSRAGQAYTEAFF. Written as DNA, the CDR3 is TGCGCCAGCAGCCGTGCCGGACAGGCCTACACTGAAGCTTTCTTT.